The rows below give T cell receptor beta chains drawn from one sample of a study of shared clonotypes between healthy human individuals. Sequenced by immunoSEQ multiplex PCR; TCRdb stores in-frame clones only, minus some. The data contain some 2 million clones, approximately 95% of them seen just once; the ten biggest clones take up 0.13%. Sample: naive CD4+ T cells sorted from blood. Source of these receptors: a man aged 18 to 29 in good health. The CDR3 runs from the conserved cysteine through the conserved F or W. The D gene is left open where the match is weak. The size field is filled for only some rows; it gives once, few, many or a size class.

V gene: TRBV12-5; clone size: -; D gene: TRBD2; J gene: TRBJ2-1; CDR3 protein: CASARGWEWGLAGGPTSYNEQFF; CDR3 DNA: TGTGCTAGTGCCAGGGGCTGGGAATGGGGACTAGCGGGAGGGCCGACCTCCTACAATGAGCAGTTCTTC
V gene: TRBV7-2; clone size: -; D gene: -; J gene: TRBJ2-7; CDR3 protein: CASSFRQGSYEQYF; CDR3 DNA: TGTGCCAGCAGCTTTCGGCAGGGAAGCTACGAGCAGTACTTC
V gene: TRBV9; clone size: -; D gene: TRBD2; J gene: TRBJ2-2; CDR3 protein: CASSVAGGRNTGELFF; CDR3 DNA: TGTGCCAGCAGCGTAGCGGGAGGGAGGAACACCGGGGAGCTGTTTTTT
V gene: TRBV5-1; clone size: -; D gene: -; J gene: TRBJ2-2; CDR3 protein: CASSSGQRGELFF; CDR3 DNA: TGCGCCAGCAGCTCCGGACAGCGCGGGGAGCTGTTTTTT
V gene: TRBV6-1; clone size: -; D gene: TRBD1; J gene: TRBJ1-2; CDR3 protein: CASTGGYGYTF; CDR3 DNA: TGTGCCAGCACAGGGGGTTATGGCTACACCTTC
V gene: TRBV5-4; clone size: -; D gene: TRBD2; J gene: TRBJ2-3; CDR3 protein: CASSLTVAGISTDTQYF; CDR3 DNA: TGTGCCAGCAGCCTGACAGTAGCGGGGATAAGCACAGATACGCAGTATTTT
V gene: TRBV7-9; clone size: -; D gene: -; J gene: TRBJ2-1; CDR3 protein: CASSLSEKQFF; CDR3 DNA: TGTGCCAGCAGCTTAAGTGAAAAGCAGTTCTTC
V gene: TRBV7-2; clone size: once; D gene: -; J gene: TRBJ1-1; CDR3 protein: CASSFGGRMNTEAFF; CDR3 DNA: TGTGCCAGCAGCTTCGGTGGGCGGATGAACACTGAAGCTTTCTTT
V gene: TRBV6-1; clone size: -; D gene: -; J gene: TRBJ1-3; CDR3 protein: CASSDRAFLGGNTIYF; CDR3 DNA: TGTGCCAGCAGTGACCGGGCCTTCCTCGGCGGAAACACCATATATTTT
V gene: TRBV25-1; clone size: -; D gene: TRBD2; J gene: TRBJ2-7; CDR3 protein: CASSYAGGYEQYF; CDR3 DNA: TGTGCCAGCAGTTATGCGGGGGGCTACGAGCAGTACTTC
V gene: TRBV20-1; clone size: -; D gene: -; J gene: TRBJ2-7; CDR3 protein: CSARDVDREGF; CDR3 DNA: TGCAGTGCTAGAGATGTCGACCGCGAGGGCTTC
V gene: TRBV28; clone size: -; D gene: TRBD1; J gene: TRBJ1-2; CDR3 protein: CASSLGDSPYGYTF; CDR3 DNA: TGTGCCAGCAGTTTAGGGGACAGCCCCTATGGCTACACCTTC
V gene: TRBV7-3; clone size: -; D gene: -; J gene: TRBJ2-5; CDR3 protein: CASSFTRRETQYF; CDR3 DNA: TGTGCCAGCAGCTTCACTAGACGAGAGACCCAGTACTTC
V gene: TRBV7-2; clone size: -; D gene: TRBD1; J gene: TRBJ2-2; CDR3 protein: CASSLYRGNTGELFF; CDR3 DNA: TGTGCCAGCAGCTTATACAGGGGAAATACCGGGGAGCTGTTTTTT
V gene: TRBV27; clone size: -; D gene: -; J gene: TRBJ2-3; CDR3 protein: CASSRSEGRGFTDTQYF; CDR3 DNA: TGTGCCAGCAGTAGGTCTGAAGGCAGGGGATTCACAGATACGCAGTATTTT
V gene: TRBV5-1; clone size: few; D gene: TRBD1; J gene: TRBJ1-2; CDR3 protein: CASSVGQGYGYTF; CDR3 DNA: TGCGCCAGCAGCGTAGGACAGGGCTATGGCTACACCTTC
V gene: TRBV5-4; clone size: -; D gene: -; J gene: TRBJ2-2; CDR3 protein: CASSLAGGANTGELFF; CDR3 DNA: TGTGCCAGCAGCTTGGCCGGCGGAGCGAACACCGGGGAGCTGTTTTTT
V gene: TRBV7-7; clone size: -; D gene: -; J gene: TRBJ2-5; CDR3 protein: CATQQTQYF; CDR3 DNA: TGTGCTACCCAACAGACCCAGTACTTC
V gene: TRBV29-1; clone size: once; D gene: TRBD1; J gene: TRBJ1-2; CDR3 protein: CSVSGQGVTNYGYTF; CDR3 DNA: TGCAGCGTCTCCGGACAGGGGGTAACTAACTATGGCTACACCTTC
V gene: TRBV4-1; clone size: -; D gene: -; J gene: TRBJ1-5; CDR3 protein: CASSQDLAGSNQPQHF; CDR3 DNA: TGCGCCAGCAGCCAAGATCTGGCAGGGAGCAATCAGCCCCAGCATTTT
V gene: TRBV18; clone size: -; D gene: -; J gene: TRBJ1-1; CDR3 protein: CASSPSRQHEAFF; CDR3 DNA: TGTGCCAGCTCACCGTCGCGACAGCATGAAGCTTTCTTT
V gene: TRBV28; clone size: -; D gene: -; J gene: TRBJ1-6; CDR3 protein: CASSLRNSPLHF; CDR3 DNA: TGTGCCAGCAGTTTGAGGAATTCACCCCTCCACTTT
V gene: TRBV9; clone size: few; D gene: TRBD2; J gene: TRBJ2-3; CDR3 protein: CASSVEGTSGGTQYF; CDR3 DNA: TGTGCCAGCAGCGTAGAAGGGACTAGCGGGGGGACGCAGTATTTT
V gene: TRBV29-1; clone size: -; D gene: -; J gene: TRBJ1-1; CDR3 protein: CSVEWGTEAFF; CDR3 DNA: TGCAGCGTTGAATGGGGCACTGAAGCTTTCTTT
V gene: TRBV28; clone size: -; D gene: -; J gene: TRBJ1-2; CDR3 protein: CASSLTRAGKIYGYTF; CDR3 DNA: TGTGCCAGCAGTTTAACTCGGGCGGGAAAGATCTATGGCTACACCTTC
V gene: TRBV7-9; clone size: -; D gene: -; J gene: TRBJ2-3; CDR3 protein: CASSLRSPDTQYF; CDR3 DNA: TGTGCCAGCAGCTTAAGGTCCCCAGATACGCAGTATTTT
V gene: TRBV6-5; clone size: -; D gene: -; J gene: TRBJ1-2; CDR3 protein: CASSTGPRRGYTF; CDR3 DNA: TGTGCCAGCAGCACAGGGCCGAGGCGTGGCTACACCTTC
V gene: TRBV2; clone size: -; D gene: -; J gene: TRBJ1-6; CDR3 protein: CASSRGLDYNSPLHF; CDR3 DNA: TGTGCCAGCAGCCGAGGACTGGACTATAATTCACCCCTCCACTTT
V gene: TRBV19; clone size: once; D gene: -; J gene: TRBJ1-1; CDR3 protein: CASSRQATEAFF; CDR3 DNA: TGTGCCAGTAGTAGGCAGGCCACTGAAGCTTTCTTT
V gene: TRBV4-1; clone size: -; D gene: -; J gene: TRBJ2-3; CDR3 protein: CASSQSSNTDTQYF; CDR3 DNA: TGCGCCAGCAGCCAATCCAGCAACACAGATACGCAGTATTTT
V gene: TRBV2; clone size: -; D gene: -; J gene: TRBJ2-2; CDR3 protein: CASKSQNTGELFF; CDR3 DNA: TGTGCCAGCAAATCCCAGAACACCGGGGAGCTGTTTTTT
V gene: TRBV19; clone size: -; D gene: TRBD2; J gene: TRBJ2-7; CDR3 protein: CASSSGLAAPKSYEQYF; CDR3 DNA: TGTGCCAGTAGTTCTGGACTAGCGGCACCAAAATCCTACGAGCAGTACTTC
V gene: TRBV30; clone size: once; D gene: -; J gene: TRBJ1-5; CDR3 protein: CAWSGGQFNQPQHF; CDR3 DNA: TGTGCCTGGAGTGGAGGACAGTTCAATCAGCCCCAGCATTTT
V gene: TRBV5-1; clone size: -; D gene: -; J gene: TRBJ1-6; CDR3 protein: CASSLRGDHNSPLHF; CDR3 DNA: TGCGCCAGCAGCTTAAGGGGGGATCATAATTCACCCCTCCACTTT
V gene: TRBV10-3; clone size: -; D gene: TRBD1; J gene: TRBJ1-1; CDR3 protein: CAIGGQGATEAFF; CDR3 DNA: TGTGCCATCGGAGGACAGGGGGCCACTGAAGCTTTCTTT
V gene: TRBV9; clone size: -; D gene: -; J gene: TRBJ1-6; CDR3 protein: CASSERTANSPLHF; CDR3 DNA: TGTGCCAGCAGCGAACGGACAGCCAATTCACCCCTCCACTTT
V gene: TRBV30; clone size: -; D gene: -; J gene: TRBJ2-5; CDR3 protein: CAWSGQGLQETQYF; CDR3 DNA: TGTGCCTGGAGTGGACAGGGACTCCAAGAGACCCAGTACTTC
V gene: TRBV28; clone size: -; D gene: -; J gene: TRBJ1-2; CDR3 protein: CASSLSRVANYGYTF; CDR3 DNA: TGTGCCAGCAGTTTATCCAGGGTTGCTAACTATGGCTACACCTTC
V gene: TRBV13; clone size: -; D gene: -; J gene: TRBJ1-3; CDR3 protein: CASSTRAGAHTIYF; CDR3 DNA: TGTGCCAGCAGCACCAGGGCGGGGGCCCACACCATATATTTT
V gene: TRBV5-8; clone size: -; D gene: -; J gene: TRBJ2-5; CDR3 protein: CASSLGRKQETQYF; CDR3 DNA: TGTGCCAGCAGCTTGGGCCGGAAACAAGAGACCCAGTACTTC